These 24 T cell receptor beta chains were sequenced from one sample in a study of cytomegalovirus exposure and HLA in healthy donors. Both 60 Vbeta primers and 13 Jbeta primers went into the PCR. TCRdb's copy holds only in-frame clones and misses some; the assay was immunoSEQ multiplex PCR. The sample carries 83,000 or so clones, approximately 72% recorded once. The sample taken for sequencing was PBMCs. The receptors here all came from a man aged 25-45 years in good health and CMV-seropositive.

The CDR3 nucleotides are TGTGCCAGCAGAGGGGTCTCCTACGATTCACCCCTCCACTTT. It encodes CASRGVSYDSPLHF. The chain links TRBV21-1 to TRBJ1-6; the table's TRBD1 call for D was not verified on the DNA. TRBV21-1 has pseudogene status. The CDR3 has 14 residues.

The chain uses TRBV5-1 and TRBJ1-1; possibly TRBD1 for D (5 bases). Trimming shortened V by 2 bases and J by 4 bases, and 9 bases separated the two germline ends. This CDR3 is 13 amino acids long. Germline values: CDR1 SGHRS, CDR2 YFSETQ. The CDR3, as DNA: TGCGCCAGCAGCTTACGACAGAGCACTGAAGCTTTCTTT. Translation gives CASSLRQSTEAFF.

Here the CDR3 DNA reads TGTGCCAGCAGCCCGTACCAAGAGACCCAGTACTTC. Its protein product is CASSPYQETQYF. This sequence joins TRBV7-9 and TRBJ2-5; D gene ambiguous. V was trimmed by 5 bases and J by 0 bases, leaving 4 bases between them. The CDR3 spans 12 residues. The V gene's germline CDR1 is SEHNR and CDR2 FQNEAQ (reference sequence).

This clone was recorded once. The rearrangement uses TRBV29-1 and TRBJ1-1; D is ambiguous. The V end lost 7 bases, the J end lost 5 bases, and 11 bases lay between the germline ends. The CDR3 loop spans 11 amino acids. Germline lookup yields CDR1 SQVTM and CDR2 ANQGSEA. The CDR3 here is CSGGGYTEAFF. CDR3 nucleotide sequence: TGCAGCGGCGGCGGTTATACTGAAGCTTTCTTT.

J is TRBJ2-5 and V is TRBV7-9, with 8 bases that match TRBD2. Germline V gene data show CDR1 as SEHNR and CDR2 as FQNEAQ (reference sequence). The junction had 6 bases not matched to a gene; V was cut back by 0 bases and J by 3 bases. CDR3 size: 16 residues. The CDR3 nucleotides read TGTGCCAGCAGCTTAGCGGGAAGCGGGAGCAAAGAGACCCAGTACTTC. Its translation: CASSLAGSGSKETQYF. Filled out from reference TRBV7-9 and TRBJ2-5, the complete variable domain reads DTGVSQNPRHKITKRGQNVTFRCDPISEHNRLYWYRQTLGQGPEFLTYFQNEAQLEKSRLLSDRFSAERPKGSFSTLEIQRTEQGDSAMYLCASSLAGSGSKETQYFGPGTRLLVL.

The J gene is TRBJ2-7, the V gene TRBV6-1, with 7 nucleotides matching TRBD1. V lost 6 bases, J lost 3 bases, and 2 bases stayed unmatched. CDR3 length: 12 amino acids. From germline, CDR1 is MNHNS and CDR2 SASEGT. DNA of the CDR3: TGTGCCAGCAGACAGGGGAACTACGAGCAGTACTTC. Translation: CASRQGNYEQYF.

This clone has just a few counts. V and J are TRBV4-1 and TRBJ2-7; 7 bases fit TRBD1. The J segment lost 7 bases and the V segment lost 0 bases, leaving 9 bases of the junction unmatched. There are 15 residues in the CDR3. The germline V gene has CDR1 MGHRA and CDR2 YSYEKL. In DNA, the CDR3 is TGCGCCAGCAGCCAAGACGGGACAGCCGCCTGGGAGCAGTACTTC. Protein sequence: CASSQDGTAAWEQYF.

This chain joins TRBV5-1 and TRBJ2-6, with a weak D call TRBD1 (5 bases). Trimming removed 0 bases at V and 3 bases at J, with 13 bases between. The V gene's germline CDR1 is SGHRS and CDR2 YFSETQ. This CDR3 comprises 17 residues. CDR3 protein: CASSLALGVGGANVLTF. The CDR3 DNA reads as TGCGCCAGCAGCTTGGCCCTAGGGGTCGGTGGGGCCAACGTCCTGACTTTC.

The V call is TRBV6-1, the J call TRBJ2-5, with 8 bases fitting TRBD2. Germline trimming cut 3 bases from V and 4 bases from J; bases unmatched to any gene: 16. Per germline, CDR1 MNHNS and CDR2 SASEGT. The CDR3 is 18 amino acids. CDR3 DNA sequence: TGTGCCAGCAGTGACCTCCCCGGGTTGCGGGGGGAAGGAGAGACCCAGTACTTC. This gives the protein CASSDLPGLRGEGETQYF.

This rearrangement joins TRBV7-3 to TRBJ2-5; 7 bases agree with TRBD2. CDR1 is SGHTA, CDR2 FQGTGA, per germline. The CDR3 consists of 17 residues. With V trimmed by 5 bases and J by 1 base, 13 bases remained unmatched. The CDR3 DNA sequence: TGTGCCAGCAGCCCTCTTCCGGGACTAACTTTCCAAGAGACCCAGTACTTC. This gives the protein CASSPLPGLTFQETQYF.

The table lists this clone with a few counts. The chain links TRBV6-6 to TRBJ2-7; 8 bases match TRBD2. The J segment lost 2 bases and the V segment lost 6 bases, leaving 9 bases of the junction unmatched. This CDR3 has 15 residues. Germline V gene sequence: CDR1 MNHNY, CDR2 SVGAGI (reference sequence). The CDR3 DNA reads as TGTGCCAGCAGAACGACCTATAGCGGGGCCTACGAGCAGTACTTC. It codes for CASRTTYSGAYEQYF.

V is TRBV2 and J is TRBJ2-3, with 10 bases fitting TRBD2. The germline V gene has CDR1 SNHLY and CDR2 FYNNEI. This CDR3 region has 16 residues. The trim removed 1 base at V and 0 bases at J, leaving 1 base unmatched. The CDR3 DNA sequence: TGTGCCAGCAGTGAAGAAGCGGGGGGGAGCACAGATACGCAGTATTTT. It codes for CASSEEAGGSTDTQYF.

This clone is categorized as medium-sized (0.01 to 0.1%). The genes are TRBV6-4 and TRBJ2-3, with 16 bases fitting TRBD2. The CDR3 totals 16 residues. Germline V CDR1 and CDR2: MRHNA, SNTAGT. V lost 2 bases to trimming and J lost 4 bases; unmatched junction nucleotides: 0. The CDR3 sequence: CASSDGTSGGADTQYF. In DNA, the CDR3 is TGTGCCAGCAGTGACGGGACTAGCGGGGGGGCAGATACGCAGTATTTT.

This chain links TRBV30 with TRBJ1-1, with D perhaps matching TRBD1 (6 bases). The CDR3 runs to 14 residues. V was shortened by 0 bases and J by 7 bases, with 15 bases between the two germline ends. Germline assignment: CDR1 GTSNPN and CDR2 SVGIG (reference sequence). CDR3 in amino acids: CAWSVRHRDGEAFF. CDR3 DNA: TGTGCCTGGAGTGTACGCCACAGGGATGGTGAAGCTTTCTTT. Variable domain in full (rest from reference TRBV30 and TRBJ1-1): SQTIHQWPATLVQPVGSPLSLECTVEGTSNPNLYWYRQAAGRGLQLLFYSVGIGQISSEVPQNLSASRPQDRQFILSSKKLLLSDSGFYLCAWSVRHRDGEAFFGQGTRLTVV.

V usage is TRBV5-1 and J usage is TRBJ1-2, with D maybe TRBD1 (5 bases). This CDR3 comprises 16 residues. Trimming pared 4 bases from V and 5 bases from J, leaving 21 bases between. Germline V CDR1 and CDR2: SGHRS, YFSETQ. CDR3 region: CASSPGSAATAYGYTF. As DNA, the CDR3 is TGCGCCAGCAGCCCTGGCTCCGCGGCGACAGCTTATGGCTACACCTTC.

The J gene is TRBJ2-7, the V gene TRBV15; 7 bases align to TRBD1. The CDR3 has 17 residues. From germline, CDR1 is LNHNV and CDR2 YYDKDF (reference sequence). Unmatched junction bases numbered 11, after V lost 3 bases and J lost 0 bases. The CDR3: CATSSYETGRLSYEQYF. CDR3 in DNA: TGTGCCACCAGCAGCTATGAGACAGGGCGCCTCTCCTACGAGCAGTACTTC.

CDR3 DNA: TGTGCCAGCAGACGACCGACAGGGCTAAATTCACCCCTCCACTTT. It is translated as CASRRPTGLNSPLHF. The chain has TRBV7-2 and TRBJ1-6; TRBD1 aligns across 7 bases. The CDR3 is 15 residues long. From germline, CDR1 is SGHTA and CDR2 FQGNSA. V shed 6 bases, J shed 7 bases, and the junction held 9 bases outside the gene matches.

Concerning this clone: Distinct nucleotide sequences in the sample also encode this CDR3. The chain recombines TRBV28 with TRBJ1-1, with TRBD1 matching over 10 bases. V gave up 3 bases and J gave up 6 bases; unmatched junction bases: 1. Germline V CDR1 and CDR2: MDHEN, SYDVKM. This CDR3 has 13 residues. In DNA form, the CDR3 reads TGTGCCAGCAGTTTGACAGGGGGCTCTGAAGCTTTCTTT. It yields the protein CASSLTGGSEAFF.

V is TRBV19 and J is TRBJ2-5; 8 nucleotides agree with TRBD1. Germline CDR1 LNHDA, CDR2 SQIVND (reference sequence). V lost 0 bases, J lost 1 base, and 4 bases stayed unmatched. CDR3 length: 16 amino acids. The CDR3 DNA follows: TGTGCCAGTAGTATAGATAAGGGACAGGTCCAAGAGACCCAGTACTTC. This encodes CASSIDKGQVQETQYF.

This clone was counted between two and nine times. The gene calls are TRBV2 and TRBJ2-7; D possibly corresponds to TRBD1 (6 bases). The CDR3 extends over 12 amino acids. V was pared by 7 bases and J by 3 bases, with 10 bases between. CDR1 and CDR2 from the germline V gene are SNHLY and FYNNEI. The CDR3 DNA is TGTGCCAGCATGGGACACCACTACGAGCAGTACTTC. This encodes CASMGHHYEQYF.

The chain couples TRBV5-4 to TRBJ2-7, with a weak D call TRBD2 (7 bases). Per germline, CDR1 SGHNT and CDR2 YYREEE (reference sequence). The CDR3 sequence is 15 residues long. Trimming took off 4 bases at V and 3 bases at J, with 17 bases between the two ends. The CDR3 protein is CASSEGGALLYEQYF. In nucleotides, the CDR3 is TGTGCCAGCAGCGAGGGGGGGGCCCTACTCTACGAGCAGTACTTC.

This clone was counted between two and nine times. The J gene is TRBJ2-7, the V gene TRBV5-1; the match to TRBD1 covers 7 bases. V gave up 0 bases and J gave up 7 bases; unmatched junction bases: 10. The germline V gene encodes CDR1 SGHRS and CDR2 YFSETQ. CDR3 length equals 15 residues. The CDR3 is CASSLVGTAFGEQYF. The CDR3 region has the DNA TGCGCCAGCAGCTTGGTCGGGACAGCCTTTGGGGAGCAGTACTTC.

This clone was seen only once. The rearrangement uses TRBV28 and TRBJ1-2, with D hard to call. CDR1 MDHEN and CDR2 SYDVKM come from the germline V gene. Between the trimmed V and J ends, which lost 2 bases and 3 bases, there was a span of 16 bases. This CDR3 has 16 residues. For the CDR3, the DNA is TGTGCCAGCAGTTTACTCAGGCTCCGGGAGCACTATGGCTACACCTTC. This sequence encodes CASSLLRLREHYGYTF.

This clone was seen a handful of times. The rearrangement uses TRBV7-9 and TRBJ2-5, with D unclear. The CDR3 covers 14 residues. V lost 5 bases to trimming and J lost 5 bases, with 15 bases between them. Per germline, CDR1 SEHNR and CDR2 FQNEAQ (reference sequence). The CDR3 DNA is TGTGCCAGCAGCGCGAATAGTGGTGCGGAGACCCAGTACTTC. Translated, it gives CASSANSGAETQYF.